One sample yielded the 5 T cell receptor beta chains listed below, sequenced in a study of blood T cell repertoires in COVID-19. TCRdb's table, derived via immunoSEQ multiplex PCR, lists solely in-frame clones and lacks some. Here the sample spans roughly 250,000 clones, 88% being singletons. The sequencing input was PBMCs or T cells enriched from blood (not recorded which). The receptors derive from a woman aged 35 to 49 with acute COVID-19.

This CDR3 is CASRPPRGMQETQYF. For the CDR3, the DNA is TGTGCCAGCCGTCCCCCCCGGGGGATGCAAGAGACCCAGTACTTC. This rearrangement joins TRBV28 to TRBJ2-5, with a tentative D call TRBD2 (6 bases). Per germline, CDR1 MDHEN and CDR2 SYDVKM. This CDR3 spans 15 amino acids. Between the trimmed V and J ends, which lost 8 bases and 2 bases, there was a span of 18 bases.

This sequence joins TRBV18 and TRBJ2-1; TRBD2 might be the D (6 bases). The CDR3 has 14 amino acids. Trimming pared 3 bases from V and 9 bases from J, leaving 15 bases between. Germline V lookup: CDR1 KGHSH, CDR2 LQKENI. In DNA form, the CDR3 reads TGTGCCAGCTCACCGGGACTCACTAAGGCTGAGCAGTTCTTC. It specifies CASSPGLTKAEQFF.

The V and J genes are TRBV19 and TRBJ1-4; 7 nucleotides line up with TRBD1. After removal of 4 bases from V and 7 bases from J, the junction contained 9 bases not matched to a gene. Germline V lookup: CDR1 LNHDA, CDR2 SQIVND (reference sequence). The CDR3 extends over 15 amino acids. The CDR3 region is CASSRGQDVGEKLFF. For the CDR3, the DNA is TGTGCCAGTAGTAGAGGACAGGACGTTGGTGAAAAACTGTTTTTT.

This clone came up once. The rearrangement uses TRBV21-1 and TRBJ1-2. TRBV21-1 is annotated as a pseudogene. CDR3 length: 16 amino acids. This CDR3 reads CASSKWRDSICYGYTF. CDR3 coding DNA: TGTGCCAGCAGCAAATGGAGGGATTCCATTTGCTATGGCTACACCTTC.

The rearrangement joins TRBV6-4 to TRBJ2-3; D uncertain. CDR3 size: 14 residues. Trimming cost V 0 bases and J 0 bases, with 4 bases left between them. In germline, CDR1 is MRHNA, CDR2 SNTAGT. Here the CDR3 DNA reads TGTGCCAGCAGTGACTCGGAGAGCACAGATACGCAGTATTTT. It codes for CASSDSESTDTQYF.